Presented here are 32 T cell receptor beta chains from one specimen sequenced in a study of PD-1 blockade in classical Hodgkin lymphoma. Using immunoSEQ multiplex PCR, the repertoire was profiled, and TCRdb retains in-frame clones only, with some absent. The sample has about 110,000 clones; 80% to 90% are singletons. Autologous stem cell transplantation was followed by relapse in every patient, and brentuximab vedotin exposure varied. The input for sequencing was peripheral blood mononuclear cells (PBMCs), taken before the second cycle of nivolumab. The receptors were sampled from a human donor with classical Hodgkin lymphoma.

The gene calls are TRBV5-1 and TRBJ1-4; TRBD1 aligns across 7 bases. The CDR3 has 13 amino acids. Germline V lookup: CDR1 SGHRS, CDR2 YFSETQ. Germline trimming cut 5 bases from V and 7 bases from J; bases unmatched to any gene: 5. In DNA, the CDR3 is TGCGCCAGCAGAAGGACAGGCGGTGAAAAACTGTTTTTT. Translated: CASRRTGGEKLFF.

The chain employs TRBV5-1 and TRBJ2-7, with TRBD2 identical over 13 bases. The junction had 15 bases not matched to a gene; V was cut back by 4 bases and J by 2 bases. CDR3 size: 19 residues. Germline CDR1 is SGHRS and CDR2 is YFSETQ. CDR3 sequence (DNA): TGCGCCAGCAGCACCGGACTAGCGGGAGTCAGGGGTAAGGCCTACGAGCAGTACTTC. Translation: CASSTGLAGVRGKAYEQYF.

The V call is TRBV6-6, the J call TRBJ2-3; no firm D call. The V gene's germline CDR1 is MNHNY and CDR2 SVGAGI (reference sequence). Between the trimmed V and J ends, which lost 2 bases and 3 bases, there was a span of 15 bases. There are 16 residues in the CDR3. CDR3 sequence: CASSYANRDITDTQYF. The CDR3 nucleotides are TGTGCCAGCAGTTACGCTAATAGAGACATTACAGATACGCAGTATTTT.

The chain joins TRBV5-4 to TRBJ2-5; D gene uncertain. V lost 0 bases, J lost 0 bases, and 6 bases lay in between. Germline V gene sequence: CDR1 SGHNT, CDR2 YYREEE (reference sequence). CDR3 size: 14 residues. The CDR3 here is CASSLGPYQETQYF. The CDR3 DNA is TGTGCCAGCAGCTTGGGTCCGTACCAAGAGACCCAGTACTTC.

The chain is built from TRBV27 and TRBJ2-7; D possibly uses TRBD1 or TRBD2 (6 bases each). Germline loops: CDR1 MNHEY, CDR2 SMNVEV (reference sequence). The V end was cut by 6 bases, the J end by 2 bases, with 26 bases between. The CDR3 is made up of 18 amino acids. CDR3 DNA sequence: TGTGCCAGCAGCCCTCTAAAGGCAGGGGACTTAAATCCCTACGAGCAGTACTTC. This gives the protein CASSPLKAGDLNPYEQYF.

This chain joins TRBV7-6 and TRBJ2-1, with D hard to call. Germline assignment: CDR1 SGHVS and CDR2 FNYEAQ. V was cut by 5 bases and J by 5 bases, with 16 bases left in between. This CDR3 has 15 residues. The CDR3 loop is CASSQRAATNNEQFF. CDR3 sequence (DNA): TGTGCCAGCAGCCAAAGAGCCGCCACCAACAATGAGCAGTTCTTC.

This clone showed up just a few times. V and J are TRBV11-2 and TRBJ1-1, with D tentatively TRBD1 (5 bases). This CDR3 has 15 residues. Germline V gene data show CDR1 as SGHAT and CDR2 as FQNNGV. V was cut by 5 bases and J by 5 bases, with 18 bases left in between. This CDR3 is CASSPDSQRGTEAFF. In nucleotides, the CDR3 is TGTGCCAGCAGCCCAGACAGTCAACGAGGGACTGAAGCTTTCTTT.

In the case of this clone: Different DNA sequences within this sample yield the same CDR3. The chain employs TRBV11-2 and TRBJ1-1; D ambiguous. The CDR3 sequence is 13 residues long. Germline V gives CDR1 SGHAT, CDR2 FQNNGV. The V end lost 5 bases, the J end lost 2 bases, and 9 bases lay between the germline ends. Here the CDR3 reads CASSLRENTEAFF. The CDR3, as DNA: TGTGCCAGCAGCCTTAGGGAAAACACTGAAGCTTTCTTT.

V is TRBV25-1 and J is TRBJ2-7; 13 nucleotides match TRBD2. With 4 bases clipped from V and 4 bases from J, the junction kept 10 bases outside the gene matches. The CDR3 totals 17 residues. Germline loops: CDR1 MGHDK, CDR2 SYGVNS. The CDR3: CASSGPTSGRNIYEQYF. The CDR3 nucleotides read TGTGCCAGCAGTGGACCGACTAGCGGGAGGAACATATACGAGCAGTACTTC.

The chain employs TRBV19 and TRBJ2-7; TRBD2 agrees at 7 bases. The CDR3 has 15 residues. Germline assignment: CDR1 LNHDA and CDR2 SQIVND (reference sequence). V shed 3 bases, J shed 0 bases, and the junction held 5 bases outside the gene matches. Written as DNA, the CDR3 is TGTGCCAGTAGTATGACGGGGGGTCACTCCTACGAGCAGTACTTC. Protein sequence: CASSMTGGHSYEQYF.

This CDR3 reads CASSSGLAGGNNEQFF. CDR3 DNA sequence: TGCGCCAGCAGCTCCGGACTAGCGGGAGGGAATAATGAGCAGTTCTTC. V and J are TRBV5-1 and TRBJ2-1, with 15 nucleotides matching TRBD2. The CDR3 runs to 16 residues. Germline assignment: CDR1 SGHRS and CDR2 YFSETQ. Trimming removed 3 bases from V and 7 bases from J; junction bases left unmatched: 5.

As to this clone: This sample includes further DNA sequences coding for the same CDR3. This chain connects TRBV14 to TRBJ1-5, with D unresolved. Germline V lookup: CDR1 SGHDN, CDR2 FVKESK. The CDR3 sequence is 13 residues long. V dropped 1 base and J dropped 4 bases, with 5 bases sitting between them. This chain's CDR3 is CASSQATNQPQHF. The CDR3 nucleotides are TGTGCCAGCAGCCAAGCAACGAATCAGCCCCAGCATTTT.

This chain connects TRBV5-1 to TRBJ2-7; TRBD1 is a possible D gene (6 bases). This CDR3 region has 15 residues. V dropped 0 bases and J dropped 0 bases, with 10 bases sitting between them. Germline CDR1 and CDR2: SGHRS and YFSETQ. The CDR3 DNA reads TGCGCCAGCAGCTTGGGACAGGATTTCTCCTACGAGCAGTACTTC. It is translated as CASSLGQDFSYEQYF.

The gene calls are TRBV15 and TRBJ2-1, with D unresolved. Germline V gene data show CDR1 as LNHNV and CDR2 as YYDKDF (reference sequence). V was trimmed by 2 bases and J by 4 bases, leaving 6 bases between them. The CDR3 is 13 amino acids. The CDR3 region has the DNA TGTGCCACCAGCAGATCCCTTTACAATGAGCAGTTCTTC. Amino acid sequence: CATSRSLYNEQFF.

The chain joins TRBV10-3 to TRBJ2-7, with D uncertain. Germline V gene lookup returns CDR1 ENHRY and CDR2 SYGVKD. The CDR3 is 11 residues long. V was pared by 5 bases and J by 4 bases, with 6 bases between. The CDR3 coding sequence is TGTGCCATCAGTACTCTTTACGAGCAGTACTTC. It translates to CAISTLYEQYF.

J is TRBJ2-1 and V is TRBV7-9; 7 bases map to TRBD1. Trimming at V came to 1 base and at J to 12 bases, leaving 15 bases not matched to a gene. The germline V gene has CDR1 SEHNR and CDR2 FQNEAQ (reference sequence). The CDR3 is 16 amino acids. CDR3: CASSLGAAPTPGGQFF. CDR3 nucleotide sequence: TGTGCCAGCAGCTTAGGAGCGGCTCCTACCCCAGGGGGGCAGTTCTTC.

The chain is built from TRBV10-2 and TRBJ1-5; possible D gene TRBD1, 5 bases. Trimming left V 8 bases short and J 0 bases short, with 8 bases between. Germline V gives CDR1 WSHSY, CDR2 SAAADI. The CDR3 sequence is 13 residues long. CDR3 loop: CASLGGSNQPQHF. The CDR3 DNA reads TGCGCCAGCCTCGGGGGTAGCAATCAGCCCCAGCATTTT.

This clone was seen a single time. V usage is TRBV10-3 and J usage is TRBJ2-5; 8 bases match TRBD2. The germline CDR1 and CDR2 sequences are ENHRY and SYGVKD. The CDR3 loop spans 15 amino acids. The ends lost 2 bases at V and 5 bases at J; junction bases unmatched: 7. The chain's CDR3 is CAISEPSGTSETQYF. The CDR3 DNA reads TGTGCCATCAGTGAGCCATCAGGGACTAGTGAGACCCAGTACTTC.

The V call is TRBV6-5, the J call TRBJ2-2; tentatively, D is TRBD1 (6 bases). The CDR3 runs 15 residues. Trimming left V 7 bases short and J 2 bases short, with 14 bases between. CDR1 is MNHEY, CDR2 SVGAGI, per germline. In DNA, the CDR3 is TGTGCCAGCAACAGGGCTCGGTACAACACCGGGGAGCTGTTTTTT. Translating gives CASNRARYNTGELFF.

The CDR3 sequence is CASSDRGYQETQYF. CDR3 DNA sequence: TGTGCCAGCAGTGATCGAGGGTACCAAGAGACCCAGTACTTC. The V and J genes are TRBV6-4 and TRBJ2-5, with a possible D match to TRBD2 (5 bases). The CDR3 is made up of 14 amino acids. The V gene lost 3 bases and the J gene lost 0 bases, with 8 bases spanning the gap. Per the germline V gene, CDR1 is MRHNA and CDR2 is SNTAGT.

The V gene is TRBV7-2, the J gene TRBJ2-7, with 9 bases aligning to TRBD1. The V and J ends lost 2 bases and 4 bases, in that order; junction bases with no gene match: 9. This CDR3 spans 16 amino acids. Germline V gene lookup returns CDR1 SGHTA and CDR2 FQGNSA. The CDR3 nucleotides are TGTGCCAGCAGCTTATCCGTCGGACAGGGGTCGTACGAGCAGTACTTC. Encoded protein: CASSLSVGQGSYEQYF.

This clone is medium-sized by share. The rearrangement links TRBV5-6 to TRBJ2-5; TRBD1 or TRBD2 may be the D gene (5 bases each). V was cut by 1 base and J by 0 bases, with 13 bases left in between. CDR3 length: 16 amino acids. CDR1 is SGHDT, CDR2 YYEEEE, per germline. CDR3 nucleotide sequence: TGTGCCAGCAGCTTGTTGGGGACGTGGTACCAAGAGACCCAGTACTTC. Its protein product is CASSLLGTWYQETQYF.

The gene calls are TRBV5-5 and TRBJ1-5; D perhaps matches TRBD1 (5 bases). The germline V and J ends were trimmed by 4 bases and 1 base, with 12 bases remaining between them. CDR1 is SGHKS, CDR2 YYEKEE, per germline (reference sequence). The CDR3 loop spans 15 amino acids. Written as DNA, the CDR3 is TGTGCCAGCAGCGGGACCCCAATAAGCAATCAGCCCCAGCATTTT. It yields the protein CASSGTPISNQPQHF.

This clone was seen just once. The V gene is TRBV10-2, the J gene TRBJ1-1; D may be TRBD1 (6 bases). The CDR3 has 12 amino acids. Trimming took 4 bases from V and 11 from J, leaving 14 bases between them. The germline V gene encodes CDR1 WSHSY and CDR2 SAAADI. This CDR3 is CASSGEAGDAFF. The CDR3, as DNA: TGCGCCAGCAGTGGAGAGGCAGGGGATGCTTTCTTT.

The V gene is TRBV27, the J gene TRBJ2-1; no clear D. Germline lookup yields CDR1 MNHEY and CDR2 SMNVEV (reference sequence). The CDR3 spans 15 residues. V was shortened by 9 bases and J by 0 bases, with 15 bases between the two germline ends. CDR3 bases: TGTGCCAGGACCCCGGCTTACAGCTCCTACAATGAGCAGTTCTTC. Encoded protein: CARTPAYSSYNEQFF.

The CDR3 region is CASSRGAGDLTDTQYF. The CDR3 DNA reads as TGTGCCAGTAGTAGGGGGGCGGGAGATCTTACAGATACGCAGTATTTT. The V gene is TRBV19, the J gene TRBJ2-3; tentative D call: TRBD2 (7 bases). CDR3 length equals 16 residues. Germline V gives CDR1 LNHDA, CDR2 SQIVND (reference sequence). V was trimmed by 4 bases and J by 3 bases, leaving 17 bases between them. Variable domain in full (rest from reference TRBV19 and TRBJ2-3): DGGITQSPKYLFRKEGQNVTLSCEQNLNHDAMYWYRQDPGQGLRLIYYSQIVNDFQKGDIAEGYSVSREKKESFPLTVTSAQKNPTAFYLCASSRGAGDLTDTQYFGPGTRLTVL.

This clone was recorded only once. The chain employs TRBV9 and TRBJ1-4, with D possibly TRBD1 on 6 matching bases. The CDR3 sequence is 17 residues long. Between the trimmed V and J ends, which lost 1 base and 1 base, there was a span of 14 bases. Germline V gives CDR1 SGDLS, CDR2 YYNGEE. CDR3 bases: TGTGCCAGCAGCGTAACAGGGCAGGGCAGAACTAATGAAAAACTGTTTTTT. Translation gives CASSVTGQGRTNEKLFF.

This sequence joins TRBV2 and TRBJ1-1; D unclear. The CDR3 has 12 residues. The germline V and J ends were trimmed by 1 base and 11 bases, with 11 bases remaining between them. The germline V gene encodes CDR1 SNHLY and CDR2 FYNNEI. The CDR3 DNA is TGTGCCAGCAGTGAAGACGGGAGGTGGGCTTTCTTT. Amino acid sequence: CASSEDGRWAFF. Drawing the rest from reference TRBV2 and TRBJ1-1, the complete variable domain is EPEVTQTPSHQVTQMGQEVILRCVPISNHLYFYWYRQILGQKVEFLVSFYNNEISEKSEIFDDQFSVERPDGSNFTLKIRSTKLEDSAMYFCASSEDGRWAFFGQGTRLTVV.

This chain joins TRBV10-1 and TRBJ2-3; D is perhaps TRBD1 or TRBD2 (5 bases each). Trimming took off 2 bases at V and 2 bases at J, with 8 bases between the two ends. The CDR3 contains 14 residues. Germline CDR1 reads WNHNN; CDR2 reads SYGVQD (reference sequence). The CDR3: CASSEEGLTDTQYF. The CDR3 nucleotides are TGCGCCAGCAGTGAGGAGGGGCTCACAGATACGCAGTATTTT.

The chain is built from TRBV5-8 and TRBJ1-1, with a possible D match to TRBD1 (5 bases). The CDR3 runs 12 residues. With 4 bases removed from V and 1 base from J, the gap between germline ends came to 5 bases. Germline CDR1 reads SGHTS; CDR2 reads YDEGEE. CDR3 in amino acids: CASSQGNTEAFF. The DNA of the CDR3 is TGTGCCAGCAGCCAGGGGAACACTGAAGCTTTCTTT.

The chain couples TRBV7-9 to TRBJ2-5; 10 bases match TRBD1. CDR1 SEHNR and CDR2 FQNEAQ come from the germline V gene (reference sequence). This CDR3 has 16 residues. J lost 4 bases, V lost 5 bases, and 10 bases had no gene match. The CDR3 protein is CASSIGQGGSVETQYF. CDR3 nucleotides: TGTGCCAGCAGCATAGGACAGGGGGGGTCTGTAGAGACCCAGTACTTC.

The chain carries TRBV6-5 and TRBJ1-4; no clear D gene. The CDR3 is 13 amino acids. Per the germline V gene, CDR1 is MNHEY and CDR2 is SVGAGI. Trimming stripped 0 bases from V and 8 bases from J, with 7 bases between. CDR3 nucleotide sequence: TGTGCCAGCAGTTACTCGGTAGGGGAAAAACTGTTTTTT. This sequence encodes CASSYSVGEKLFF.